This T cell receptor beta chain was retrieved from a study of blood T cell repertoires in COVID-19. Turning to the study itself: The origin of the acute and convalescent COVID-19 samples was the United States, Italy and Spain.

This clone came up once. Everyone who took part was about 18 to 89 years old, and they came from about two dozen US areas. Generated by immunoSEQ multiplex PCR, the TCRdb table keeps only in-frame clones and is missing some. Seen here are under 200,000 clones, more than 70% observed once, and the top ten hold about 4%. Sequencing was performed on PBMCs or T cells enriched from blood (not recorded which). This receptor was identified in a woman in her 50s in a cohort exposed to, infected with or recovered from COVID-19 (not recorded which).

The CDR3 DNA reads TGTGCCAGCAGTTATGAGGGGGCTACGAACACTGAAGCTTTCTTT. This translates into CASSYEGATNTEAFF. The V and J genes are TRBV6-6 and TRBJ1-1; 7 bases are a match to TRBD1. V lost 3 bases and J lost 1; bases outside the gene matches: 5. Per germline, CDR1 MNHNY and CDR2 SVGAGI (reference sequence). The CDR3 spans 15 residues.